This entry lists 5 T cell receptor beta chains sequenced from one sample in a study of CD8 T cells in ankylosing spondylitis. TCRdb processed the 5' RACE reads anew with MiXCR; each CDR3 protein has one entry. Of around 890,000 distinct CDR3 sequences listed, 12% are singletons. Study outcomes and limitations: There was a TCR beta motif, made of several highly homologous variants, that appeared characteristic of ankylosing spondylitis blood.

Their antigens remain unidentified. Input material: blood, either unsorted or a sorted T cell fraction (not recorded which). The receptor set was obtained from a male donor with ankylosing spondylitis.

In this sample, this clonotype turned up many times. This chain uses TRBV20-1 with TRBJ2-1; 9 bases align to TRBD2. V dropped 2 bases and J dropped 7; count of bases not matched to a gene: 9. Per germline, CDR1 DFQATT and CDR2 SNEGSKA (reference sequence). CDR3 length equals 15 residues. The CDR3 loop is CSARSIAGVGNEQFF. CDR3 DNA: TGCAGTGCTAGATCGATAGCGGGAGTTGGGAATGAGCAGTTCTTC.

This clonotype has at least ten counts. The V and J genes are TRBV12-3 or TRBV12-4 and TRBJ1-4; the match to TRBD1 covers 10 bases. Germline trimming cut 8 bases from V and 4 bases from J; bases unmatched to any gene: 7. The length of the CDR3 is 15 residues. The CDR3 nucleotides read TGTGCCAGCGCTCCCGGGACAGGGGTTAATGAAAAACTGTTTTTT. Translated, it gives CASAPGTGVNEKLFF.

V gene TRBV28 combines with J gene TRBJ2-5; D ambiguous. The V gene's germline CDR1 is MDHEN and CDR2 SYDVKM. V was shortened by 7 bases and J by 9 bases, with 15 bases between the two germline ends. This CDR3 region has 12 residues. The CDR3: CASNGQDWSQYF. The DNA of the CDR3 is TGTGCCAGCAATGGGCAGGATTGGTCCCAGTACTTC.

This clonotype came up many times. The CDR3 reads CASSSPGRPNTEAFF. The CDR3 nucleotides read TGTGCCAGCAGCTCACCGGGACGGCCGAACACTGAAGCTTTCTTT. The rearrangement uses TRBV5-6 and TRBJ1-1, with TRBD1 as a possible D gene (5 bases). The CDR3 extends over 15 amino acids. Trimming shortened V by 3 bases and J by 1 base, and 13 bases separated the two germline ends. Germline CDR1 is SGHDT and CDR2 is YYEEEE.

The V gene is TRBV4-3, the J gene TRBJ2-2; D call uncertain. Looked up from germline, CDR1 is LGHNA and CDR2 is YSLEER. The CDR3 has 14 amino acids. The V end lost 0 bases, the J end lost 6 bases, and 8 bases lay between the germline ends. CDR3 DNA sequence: TGCGCCAGCAGCCAAGAGCAGGTAGCCGGGGAGCTGTTTTTT. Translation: CASSQEQVAGELFF.